This is a list of T cell receptor beta chains from one sample in a study of vaccination effects on CD4 cells after COVID-19. Sequencing used immunoSEQ multiplex PCR; TCRdb keeps in-frame clones, though not all of them. This sample has about 46,000 clones, with 65% to 80% found just once. What these receptors recognize is not known. The sequences come from CD4+ T cells from PBMCs cultured without peptide, collected after COVID-19 vaccination. Receptors originate from a human donor who had a prior SARS-CoV-2 infection. Both conserved end residues are part of each CDR3. D genes are given only for firm matches.

V gene,D gene,CDR3 protein
TRBV15,NA,CATSDAYNYGYTF
TRBV25-1,NA,CASSEWATGSTDTQYF
TRBV3-1/TRBV3-2,TRBD2,CASSLHSGSPYNEQFF
TRBV7-8,NA,CASSLVWGPYGYTF
TRBV18,NA,CASSSLGEGTEAFF
TRBV12-3/TRBV12-4,NA,CASSPPQRAHAFF
TRBV5-1,NA,CASSLLPPGIPYNEQFF
TRBV5-8,NA,CASSLEWGRNTGELFF
TRBV5-5,NA,CASSLWGYGYTF
TRBV6-5,TRBD1,CATTDRVSPLHF
TRBV6-4,TRBD2,CASSKLAGLTDTQYF
TRBV6-6,TRBD2,CASSLEGGLAGGPSTDTQYF
TRBV15,TRBD1,CATSSRDRGDQPQHF
TRBV27,TRBD2,CASSLRMLAGLPGDSYNEQFF
TRBV7-2,NA,CASSFSVSGELFF
TRBV2,NA,CASSESVGAGNIQYF